This T cell receptor (beta chain) was recorded in a study of cytomegalovirus exposure and HLA in healthy donors. Study outcomes and limitations: Later, an analysis found that TCR clusters from the first cohort tended to co-occur in the 120 validation repertoires. For most TCR sequences rarity was the rule, although some public TCRs occurred in many donors. Reportedly, cytomegalovirus status was diagnosed with high sensitivity and specificity.

Separate from the approximately 670-subject first cohort was the approximately 120-subject validation cohort, to which the donors belonged. Profiled with immunoSEQ multiplex PCR; TCRdb holds only in-frame clones, not every one. The sample holds 150,000 to 180,000 clones, around 84% seen once. The ends were cut back, 1 base at V and 3 bases at J, with 7 bases in the middle. The CDR3 spans 14 residues. The germline V gene has CDR1 LNHNV and CDR2 YYDKDF (reference sequence). With respect to this clone: What it recognizes is unknown.

The source material was PBMCs. The clonotype was recovered from a human donor in good health. The chain couples TRBV15 to TRBJ2-4; no definite D call. The CDR3 is CATSRGVGKNIQYF. The CDR3 DNA is TGTGCCACCAGCAGAGGAGTTGGCAAAAACATTCAGTACTTC.